The present entry profiles one T cell receptor (beta chain) with its context. This entry is derived from a study of T cell changes during pregnancy in multiple sclerosis. Method: immunoSEQ multiplex PCR; TCRdb's copy keeps in-frame clones and lacks some. The sample holds tens of thousands of clones, more than 85% seen once. The CDR3 contains 16 residues. The junction had 9 bases not matched to a gene; V was cut back by 1 base and J by 7 bases. Germline CDR1 is MGHRA and CDR2 is YSYEKL. The sequencing used CD4+ T cells from peripheral blood mononuclear cells, collected in the third trimester of pregnancy. The chain links TRBV4-1 to TRBJ1-5; 8 bases are a match to TRBD1. The TCR was taken from a female donor with multiple sclerosis, enrolled in a pregnancy study. The DNA of the CDR3 is TGCGCCAGCAGCCAAGGGGGTCGACAGGGGAGGCAGCCCCAGCATTTT. Protein: CASSQGGRQGRQPQHF.